This T cell receptor beta chain was profiled in a study of blood T cell repertoires in COVID-19. Study overall: COVID-19 samples, acute and convalescent, were from the United States, Italy and Spain.

The CDR3 has 16 residues. The germline V gene encodes CDR1 LGHDT and CDR2 YNNKEL (reference sequence). V lost 4 bases, J lost 3 bases, and 15 bases lay in between. TCRdb keeps only in-frame clones here, not all; method: immunoSEQ multiplex PCR. The repertoire holds around 180,000 clones, approximately 85% seen once, with more than 2.5% in the top ten. J is TRBJ2-2 and V is TRBV3-1 (or the pseudogene TRBV3-2), with D possibly being TRBD2 (5 bases). The sequenced material came from peripheral blood. This clonotype was sampled from a man in his fifties or sixties with acute or convalescent COVID-19. The CDR3: CASSLLAGKYTGELFF. DNA of the CDR3: TGTGCCAGCAGCCTTCTCGCCGGGAAATACACCGGGGAGCTGTTTTTT.